One sample yielded the 28 T cell receptor beta chains listed below, sequenced in a study of human T cells and chemical hapten exposure. TCRdb reprocessed the RACE reads via MiXCR and lists one record per CDR3 protein. Of some 400,000 distinct CDR3 sequences in the sample, about 4.4% are singletons; the top ten hold roughly 2.4%. Indicated time point: patch test 1, 2 weeks after DPC sensitization. As for treatment: therapeutic diphenylcyclopropenone sensitization with weekly scalp DPC. Here the sequenced sample was whole blood, taken in connection with sensitization to the hapten diphenylcyclopropenone (DPC). These receptors were obtained from a woman between 45 and 60 years old with alopecia areata. Some clones in this sample may be carry-over from other donors' samples.

This rearrangement joins TRBV5-1 to TRBJ2-7, with 7 nucleotides matching TRBD1. This CDR3 is built from 14 residues. CDR1 SGHRS and CDR2 YFSETQ come from the germline V gene. V shed 1 base and J 6 bases; nucleotides not matched to a gene: 7. The CDR3 spells CASSLTPGTAEQYF. For the CDR3, the DNA is TGCGCCAGCAGCTTGACCCCCGGGACAGCCGAGCAGTACTTC.

This clonotype was observed a few times. The chain couples TRBV5-4 to TRBJ2-7, with 7 nucleotides matching TRBD1. This CDR3 region has 14 residues. CDR1 is SGHNT and CDR2 is YYREEE in the germline V gene (reference sequence). V was pared by 4 bases and J by 2 bases, with 6 bases of the junction left unmatched. The CDR3, as DNA: TGTGCCAGCAGCAGCAGGGGGAGCGCCTACGAGCAGTACTTC. This gives the protein CASSSRGSAYEQYF.

The chain combines TRBV4-2 with TRBJ2-7; TRBD1 matches at 8 bases. Germline V gene sequence: CDR1 LGHNA, CDR2 YNFKEQ. Trimming took 5 bases from V and 7 from J; bases not matched to a gene: 13. The CDR3 sequence is 15 residues long. CDR3 protein: CASSAGTGPSWEQYF. CDR3 nucleotides: TGTGCCAGCAGCGCCGGGACAGGACCTTCCTGGGAGCAGTACTTC.

This clonotype was picked up many times. V is TRBV12-3 or TRBV12-4 and J is TRBJ1-4; tentatively, D is TRBD1 (5 bases). V was trimmed by 3 bases and J by 7 bases, leaving 12 bases between them. This CDR3 is built from 14 residues. CDR3 amino acids: CASSFGTPSEKLFF. CDR3 bases: TGTGCCAGCAGTTTTGGGACTCCAAGTGAAAAACTGTTTTTT.

At least ten counts were recorded for this clonotype. The rearrangement joins TRBV27 to TRBJ1-4, with no clear D. The CDR3 has 14 amino acids. The germline gives CDR1 MNHEY, CDR2 SMNVEV (reference sequence). The germline V and J ends were trimmed by 4 bases and 10 bases, with 16 bases remaining between them. The DNA of the CDR3 is TGTGCCAGCAGTTGGGATCGGGGATCTGGAAAACTGTTTTTT. Protein sequence: CASSWDRGSGKLFF.

In this sample, this clonotype turned up a few times. The chain joins TRBV4-2 to TRBJ2-3; unclear D gene. Per germline, CDR1 LGHNA and CDR2 YNFKEQ. The V end was cut by 4 bases, the J end by 0 bases, with 11 bases between. The length of the CDR3 is 15 residues. This chain's CDR3 is CASSPRHTSTDTQYF. The CDR3 DNA reads TGTGCCAGCAGCCCCCGCCATACCAGCACAGATACGCAGTATTTT.

The table lists this clonotype with many counts. The rearrangement links TRBV20-1 to TRBJ2-3; D is undetermined. The ends were cut back, 6 bases at V and 5 bases at J, with 12 bases in the middle. The CDR3 is 12 amino acids. Germline assignment: CDR1 DFQATT and CDR2 SNEGSKA (reference sequence). The CDR3 nucleotides read TGCAGTGCGGCCGGTTCTATAGATACGCAGTATTTT. It is translated as CSAAGSIDTQYF.

Ten or more counts support this clonotype. This sequence joins TRBV7-2 and TRBJ2-2; D is possibly TRBD1 (6 bases). In germline, CDR1 is SGHTA, CDR2 FQGNSA. Trimming cost V 6 bases and J 0 bases, with 8 bases left between them. CDR3 length: 14 residues. CDR3 amino acids: CASSGQPNTGELFF. In DNA, the CDR3 is TGTGCCAGCAGTGGACAGCCGAACACCGGGGAGCTGTTTTTT.

The V and J genes are TRBV20-1 and TRBJ2-6; the match to TRBD2 covers 7 bases. Germline CDR1 and CDR2: DFQATT and SNEGSKA (reference sequence). The CDR3 covers 15 residues. J was trimmed by 1 base and V by 5 bases; bases with no gene match: 5. The CDR3: CSADNGGSGANVLTF. The DNA for the CDR3 is TGCAGTGCTGATAACGGGGGGTCTGGGGCCAACGTCCTGACTTTC.

This clonotype was seen ten or more times. V usage is TRBV28 and J usage is TRBJ1-5, with D tentatively TRBD1 (6 bases). V shed 6 bases and J shed 2 bases, with 20 bases lying between them. This CDR3 is built from 17 residues. Germline CDR1 reads MDHEN; CDR2 reads SYDVKM. As DNA, the CDR3 is TGTGCCAGCAGCATCTTAGTGGGGGCTGTGGGCAATCAGCCCCAGCATTTT. It encodes CASSILVGAVGNQPQHF.

This clonotype was counted at least ten times. The chain links TRBV20-1 to TRBJ1-1; TRBD1 matches 8 bases. The V gene end was trimmed by 1 base and the J gene end by 1 base; junction bases not matched to a gene: 5. Germline CDR1 reads DFQATT; CDR2 reads SNEGSKA (reference sequence). The CDR3 runs to 15 residues. CDR3 sequence (DNA): TGCAGTGCTAGAGCCTCCGGACAGGGGAACACTGAAGCTTTCTTT. As protein: CSARASGQGNTEAFF.

The sample holds many counts of this clonotype. The V call is TRBV12-3 or TRBV12-4, the J call TRBJ2-7; 11 positions match TRBD1. There are 13 residues in the CDR3. V lost 6 bases to trimming and J lost 6 bases; unmatched junction nucleotides: 4. Here the CDR3 reads CASSADRGREQYF. The CDR3, as DNA: TGTGCCAGCAGCGCGGACAGGGGGCGCGAGCAGTACTTC.

The table lists this clonotype with many counts. V is TRBV9 and J is TRBJ2-3; D call uncertain. Germline CDR1 is SGDLS and CDR2 is YYNGEE. The CDR3 spans 12 residues. Trimming left V 3 bases short and J 2 bases short, with 4 bases between. The CDR3 here is CASSGNTDTQYF. CDR3 coding DNA: TGTGCCAGCAGCGGAAACACAGATACGCAGTATTTT. Full variable domain (missing parts from reference TRBV9 and TRBJ2-3): DSGVTQTPKHLITATGQRVTLRCSPRSGDLSVYWYQQSLDQGLQFLIQYYNGEERAKGNILERFSAQQFPDLHSELNLSSLELGDSALYFCASSGNTDTQYFGPGTRLTVL.

This clonotype was counted many times. This CDR3 reads CASSSSGVAYYTDTQYF. As DNA, the CDR3 is TGTGCCAGCAGCTCGTCAGGGGTGGCCTATTACACAGATACGCAGTATTTT. V is TRBV7-8 and J is TRBJ2-3; D may be TRBD1 (6 bases). V was cut by 4 bases and J by 2 bases, with 19 bases left in between. Germline V CDR1 and CDR2: SGHVS, FQNEAQ. The length of the CDR3 is 17 residues.

There are many counts of this clonotype. The V gene is TRBV7-8, the J gene TRBJ2-1; D gene unclear. V was trimmed by 6 bases and J by 8 bases, leaving 17 bases between them. This CDR3 is 14 amino acids long. The germline CDR1 and CDR2 sequences are SGHVS and FQNEAQ. The CDR3 region has the DNA TGTGCCAGCAGATTCCGGGCCTTAGTCGATGAGCAGTTCTTC. Translated: CASRFRALVDEQFF.

This clonotype occurred many times. J is TRBJ2-7 and V is TRBV19; possibly TRBD1 for D (6 bases). The CDR3 runs to 13 residues. Deletions cut 2 bases from V and 6 bases from J, with 11 bases between. Germline CDR1 is LNHDA and CDR2 is SQIVND (reference sequence). CDR3 protein: CASSINREAEQYF. As DNA, the CDR3 is TGTGCCAGTAGTATAAACAGGGAAGCCGAGCAGTACTTC.

The chain joins TRBV3-1 to TRBJ2-3, with 11 nucleotides matching TRBD2. Germline V gives CDR1 LGHDT, CDR2 YNNKEL (reference sequence). V shed 3 bases and J 2 bases; nucleotides not matched to a gene: 10. The CDR3 is made up of 18 amino acids. The DNA for the CDR3 is TGTGCCAGCAGCCATGTGCCGGGACTAGCGGACCACACAGATACGCAGTATTTT. As protein: CASSHVPGLADHTDTQYF.

In this sample, this clonotype turned up many times. The V and J genes are TRBV20-1 and TRBJ1-6; tentatively, D is TRBD1 (6 bases). Deletions cut 6 bases from V and 7 bases from J, with 10 bases between. In germline, CDR1 is DFQATT, CDR2 SNEGSKA (reference sequence). The CDR3 is 12 residues long. CDR3 sequence: CSAPGQNSPLHF. The CDR3 nucleotides read TGCAGTGCCCCCGGACAGAATTCACCCCTCCACTTT.

This clonotype was counted at least ten times. The DNA for the CDR3 is TGTGCCAGCAGCCAAGGACCATTAGGCCACGAGCAGTACTTC. It yields the protein CASSQGPLGHEQYF. V and J are TRBV3-1 and TRBJ2-7; no clear D gene. The ends were cut back, 1 base at V and 5 bases at J, with 12 bases in the middle. CDR1 and CDR2 from the germline V gene are LGHDT and YNNKEL (reference sequence). CDR3 length: 14 residues.

The rearrangement joins TRBV6-2 or TRBV6-3 to TRBJ1-5; 8 bases fit TRBD1. V trimming: 5 bases; J trimming: 0 bases; junction bases outside the gene matches: 6. The germline V gene has CDR1 MNHEY and CDR2 SVGEGT. The CDR3 is made up of 16 amino acids. DNA for the CDR3: TGTGCCAGCAGTACCCGGACAGGGTATAGCAATCAGCCCCAGCATTTT. Translation: CASSTRTGYSNQPQHF.

This chain links TRBV27 with TRBJ2-3; the D is unclear. Germline CDR1 and CDR2: MNHEY and SMNVEV (reference sequence). The CDR3 loop spans 10 amino acids. Trimming removed 6 bases from V and 10 bases from J, with 8 bases in between. CDR3 DNA sequence: TGTGCCAGCAGGGGCCTGGCGCAGTATTTT. Protein sequence: CASRGLAQYF.

This clonotype was counted only a few times. This chain uses TRBV7-8 with TRBJ1-1; D call uncertain. The V gene's germline CDR1 is SGHVS and CDR2 FQNEAQ. The V end lost 2 bases, the J end lost 3 bases, and 10 bases lay between the germline ends. This CDR3 region has 14 residues. The CDR3 DNA is TGTGCCAGCAGCTTATGGGAGCATTACACTGAAGCTTTCTTT. Translated: CASSLWEHYTEAFF.

In its sample, this clonotype was seen many times. V gene TRBV5-4 combines with J gene TRBJ2-7, with 7 bases lining up with TRBD1. The CDR3 is made up of 15 amino acids. V gave up 1 base and J gave up 0 bases; unmatched junction bases: 4. Germline V gives CDR1 SGHNT, CDR2 YYREEE (reference sequence). As DNA, the CDR3 is TGTGCCAGCAGCTTGCCCGGGACAGTCTCCTACGAGCAGTACTTC. It specifies CASSLPGTVSYEQYF.

This clonotype appeared many times. The chain joins TRBV20-1 to TRBJ1-4, with D possibly being TRBD1 (5 bases). The CDR3 covers 13 residues. The germline gives CDR1 DFQATT, CDR2 SNEGSKA (reference sequence). V was trimmed by 5 bases and J by 7 bases, leaving 14 bases between them. The CDR3 region is CSAPGLEGEKLFF. The CDR3 coding sequence is TGCAGTGCTCCGGGACTAGAGGGTGAAAAACTGTTTTTT.

This clonotype occurred many times. V usage is TRBV29-1 and J usage is TRBJ1-4; perhaps TRBD1 as D (5 bases). V shed 5 bases and J shed 7 bases, with 14 bases lying between them. The CDR3 length is 13 residues. Germline CDR1 SQVTM, CDR2 ANQGSEA. CDR3 nucleotides: TGCAGCGTTCGGGGACGTCCTAGTGAAAAACTGTTTTTT. Its protein product is CSVRGRPSEKLFF. Full variable domain (rest looked up from reference TRBV29-1 and TRBJ1-4): SAVISQKPSRDICQRGTSLTIQCQVDSQVTMMFWYRQQPGQSLTLIATANQGSEATYESGFVIDKFPISRPNLTFSTLTVSNMSPEDSSIYLCSVRGRPSEKLFFGSGTQLSVL.

In this sample, this clonotype turned up a few times. The V call is TRBV7-2, the J call TRBJ2-5, with unresolved D. Looked up from germline, CDR1 is SGHTA and CDR2 is FQGNSA. Trimming removed 5 bases from V and 5 bases from J, with 15 bases in between. CDR3 length equals 14 residues. CDR3 sequence (DNA): TGTGCCAGCAGCCGATCCCTGGGAACGGAGACCCAGTACTTC. It is translated as CASSRSLGTETQYF.

This sequence joins TRBV29-1 and TRBJ2-7; a possible D gene is TRBD1 (6 bases). Germline V lookup: CDR1 SQVTM, CDR2 ANQGSEA. V was shortened by 7 bases and J by 0 bases, with 10 bases between the two germline ends. CDR3 length: 12 residues. CDR3 nucleotide sequence: TGCAGCGCCCAGGACAGCTCCTACGAGCAGTACTTC. It codes for CSAQDSSYEQYF.

This clonotype was observed many times. The chain is built from TRBV6-6 and TRBJ1-3; possible D gene TRBD1, 5 bases. CDR3 length: 14 residues. Germline CDR1 reads MNHNY; CDR2 reads SVGAGI (reference sequence). The ends were cut back, 3 bases at V and 5 bases at J, with 11 bases in the middle. CDR3: CASSYLRGRNTIYF. CDR3 nucleotides: TGTGCCAGCAGTTATTTGCGGGGACGAAACACCATATATTTT.